Sequencing of this TCR beta chain was carried out in a study of T cell responses to AZD1222 COVID-19 vaccine. Study-wide background: Pooled together were second doses at about 4 or about 12 weeks.

Study results and limitations: At baseline, just a handful of AZD1222 recipients tested seropositive. Donors in the cohort were predominantly white British and more often female, and clonal diversity was possibly underestimated. There were repertoire samples only from the period after the peak T cell response.

Germline CDR1 MNHEY, CDR2 SMNVEV (reference sequence). The CDR3 consists of 17 residues. Trimming removed 6 bases from V and 6 bases from J; junction bases left unmatched: 12. About this clone itself: Its antigen is unidentified.

The data were produced by immunoSEQ multiplex PCR, yet TCRdb's version contains in-frame clones alone and is incomplete. The sample has 200,000 or so clones; 92% are singletons. The input for sequencing was peripheral blood, taken on day 0 of AZD1222 vaccination. This TCR came from an adult in good health. The V and J genes are TRBV27 and TRBJ2-2; 11 bases line up with TRBD2. In DNA form, the CDR3 reads TGTGCCAGCAGCTTCGATAGCGGGGGGGCCTACGCCGGGGAGCTGTTTTTT. Encoded protein: CASSFDSGGAYAGELFF.